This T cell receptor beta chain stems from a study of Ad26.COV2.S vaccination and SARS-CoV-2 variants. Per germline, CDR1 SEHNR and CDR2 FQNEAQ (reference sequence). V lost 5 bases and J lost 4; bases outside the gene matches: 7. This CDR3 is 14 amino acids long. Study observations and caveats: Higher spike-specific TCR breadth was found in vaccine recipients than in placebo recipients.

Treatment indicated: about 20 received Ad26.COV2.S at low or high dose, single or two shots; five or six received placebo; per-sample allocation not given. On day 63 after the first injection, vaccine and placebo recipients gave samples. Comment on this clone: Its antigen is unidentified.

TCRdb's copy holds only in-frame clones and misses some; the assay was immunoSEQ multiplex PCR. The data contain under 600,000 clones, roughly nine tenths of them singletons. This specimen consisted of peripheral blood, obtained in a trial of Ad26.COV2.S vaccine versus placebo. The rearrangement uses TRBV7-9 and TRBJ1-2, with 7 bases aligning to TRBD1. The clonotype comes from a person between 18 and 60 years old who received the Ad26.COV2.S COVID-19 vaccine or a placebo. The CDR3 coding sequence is TGTGCCAGCAGCCCCCTACAGGGGAGCTATGGCTACACCTTC. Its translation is CASSPLQGSYGYTF.